This T cell receptor beta chain stems from a study of blood T cell repertoires in COVID-19. Germline CDR1 and CDR2: MNHEY and SVGAGI. Trimming shortened V by 11 bases and J by 3 bases, and 16 bases separated the two germline ends. The CDR3 runs to 13 residues. Libraries were prepared by immunoSEQ multiplex PCR; TCRdb keeps only in-frame clonotypes and omits some of them. The profile shows approximately 300,000 clones, more than 90% of them singletons. Study members were between about 18 and 95 years old and lived in 20 to 25 US regions. The TCR sequence derives from a woman between 25 and 40 years old who had been exposed to COVID-19. The V gene is TRBV6-5, the J gene TRBJ1-1; the D gene is possibly TRBD1 (5 bases). Sequenced material: PBMCs or T cells enriched from blood (not recorded which). CDR3 protein: CAVGAGRYTEAFF. The CDR3 DNA reads as TGTGCCGTTGGGGCAGGGAGGTACACTGAAGCTTTCTTT.